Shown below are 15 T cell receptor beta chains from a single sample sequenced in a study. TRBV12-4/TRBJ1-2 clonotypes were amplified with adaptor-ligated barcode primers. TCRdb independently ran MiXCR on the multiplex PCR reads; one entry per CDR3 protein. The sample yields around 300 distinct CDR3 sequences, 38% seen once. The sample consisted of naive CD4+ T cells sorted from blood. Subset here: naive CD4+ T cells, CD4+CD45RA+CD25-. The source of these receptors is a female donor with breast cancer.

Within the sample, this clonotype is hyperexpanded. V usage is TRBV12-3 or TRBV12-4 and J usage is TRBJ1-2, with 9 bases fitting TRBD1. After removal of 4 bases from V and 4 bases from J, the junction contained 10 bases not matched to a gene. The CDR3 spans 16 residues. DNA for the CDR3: TGTGCCAGCAGTTCGCAAGGGGACAGGGTAACCTATGGCTACACCTTC. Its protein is CASSSQGDRVTYGYTF.

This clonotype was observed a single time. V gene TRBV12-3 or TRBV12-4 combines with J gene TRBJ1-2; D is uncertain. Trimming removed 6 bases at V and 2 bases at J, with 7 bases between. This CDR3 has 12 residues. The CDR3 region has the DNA TGTGCCAGCAGCCCCGGGAACTATGGCTACACCTTC. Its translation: CASSPGNYGYTF.

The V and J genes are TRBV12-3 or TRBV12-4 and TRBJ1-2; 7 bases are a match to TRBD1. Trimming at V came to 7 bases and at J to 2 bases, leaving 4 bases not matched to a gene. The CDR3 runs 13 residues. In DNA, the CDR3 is TGTGCCAGCACCTTGACAGGGAACTATGGCTACACCTTC. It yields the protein CASTLTGNYGYTF.

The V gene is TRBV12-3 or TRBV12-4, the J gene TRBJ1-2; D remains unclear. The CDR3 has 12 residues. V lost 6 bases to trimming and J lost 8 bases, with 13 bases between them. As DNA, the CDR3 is TGTGCCAGCAGATCCCTATTTGAGGGCTACACCTTC. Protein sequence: CASRSLFEGYTF.

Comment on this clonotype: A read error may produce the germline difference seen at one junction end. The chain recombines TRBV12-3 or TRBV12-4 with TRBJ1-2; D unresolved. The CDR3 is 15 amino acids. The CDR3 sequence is CASSLIEVSVDGYTF. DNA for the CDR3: TGTGCCAGTAGTTTGATTGAGGTCTCGGTGGATGGCTACACCTTC.

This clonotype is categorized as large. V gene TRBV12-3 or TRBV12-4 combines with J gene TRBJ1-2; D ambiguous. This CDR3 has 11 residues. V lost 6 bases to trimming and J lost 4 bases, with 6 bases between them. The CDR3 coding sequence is TGTGCCAGCAGCTTGGGCTATGGCTACACCTTC. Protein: CASSLGYGYTF.

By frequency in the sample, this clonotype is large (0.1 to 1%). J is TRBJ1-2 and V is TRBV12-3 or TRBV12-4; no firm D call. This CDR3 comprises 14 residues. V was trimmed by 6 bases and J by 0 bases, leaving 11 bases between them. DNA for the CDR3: TGTGCCAGCAGCAAGCGGTCGGCTAACTATGGCTACACCTTC. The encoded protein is CASSKRSANYGYTF.

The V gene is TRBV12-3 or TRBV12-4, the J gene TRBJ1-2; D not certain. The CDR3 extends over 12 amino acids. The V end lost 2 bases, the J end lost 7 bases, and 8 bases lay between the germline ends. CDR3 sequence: CASSLYGSGYTF. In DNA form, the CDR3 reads TGTGCCAGCAGTTTATATGGGTCTGGCTACACCTTC.

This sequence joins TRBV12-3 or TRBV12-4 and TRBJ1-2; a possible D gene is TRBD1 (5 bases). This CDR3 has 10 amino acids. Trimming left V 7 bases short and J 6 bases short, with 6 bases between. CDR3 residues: CASTGNGYTF. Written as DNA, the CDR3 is TGTGCCAGCACAGGGAATGGCTACACCTTC.

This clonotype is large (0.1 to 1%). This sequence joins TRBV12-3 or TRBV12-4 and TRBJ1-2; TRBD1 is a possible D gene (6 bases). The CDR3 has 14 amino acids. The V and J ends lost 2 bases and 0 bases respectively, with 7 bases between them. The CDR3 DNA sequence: TGTGCCAGCAGTTTACAGGGGTCTAACTATGGCTACACCTTC. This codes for CASSLQGSNYGYTF.

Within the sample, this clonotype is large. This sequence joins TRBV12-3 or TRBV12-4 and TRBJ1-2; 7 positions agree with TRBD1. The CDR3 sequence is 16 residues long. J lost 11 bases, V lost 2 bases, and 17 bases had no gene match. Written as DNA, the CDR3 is TGTGCCAGCAGTTTACTTTATGTGGGACAGTCGACGGGGTACACCTTC. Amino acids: CASSLLYVGQSTGYTF.

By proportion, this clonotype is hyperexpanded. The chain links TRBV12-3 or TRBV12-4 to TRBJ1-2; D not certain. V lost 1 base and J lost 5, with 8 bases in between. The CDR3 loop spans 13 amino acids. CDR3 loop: CASSLEGNYGYTF. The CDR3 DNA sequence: TGTGCCAGCAGTTTAGAAGGGAATTATGGCTACACCTTC.

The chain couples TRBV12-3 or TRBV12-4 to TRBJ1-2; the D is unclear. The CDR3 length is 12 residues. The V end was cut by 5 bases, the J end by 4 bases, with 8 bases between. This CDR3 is CASSPAGYGYTF. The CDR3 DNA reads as TGTGCCAGCAGTCCCGCCGGCTATGGCTACACCTTC.

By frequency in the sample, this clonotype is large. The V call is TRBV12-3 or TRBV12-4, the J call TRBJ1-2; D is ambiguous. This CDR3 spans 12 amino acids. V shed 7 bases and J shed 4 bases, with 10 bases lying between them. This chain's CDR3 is CASILDTYGYTF. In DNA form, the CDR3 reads TGTGCCAGCATCTTAGACACCTATGGCTACACCTTC.

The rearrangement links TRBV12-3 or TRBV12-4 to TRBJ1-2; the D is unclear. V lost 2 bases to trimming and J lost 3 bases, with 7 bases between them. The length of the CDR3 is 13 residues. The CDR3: CASSLTRHYGYTF. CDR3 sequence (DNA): TGTGCCAGCAGTTTAACAAGACACTATGGCTACACCTTC.